One and the same sample provided the 16 T cell receptor beta chains below, sequenced in a study of shared clonotypes between healthy human individuals. Profiled with immunoSEQ multiplex PCR; TCRdb holds only in-frame clones, not every one. Altogether about 990,000 clones are present, about 80% being singletons, with the ten largest covering 0.61%. Sequencing was done on a sample of memory CD4+ T cells from PBMCs. Subset noted: CD45RA-negative fraction. The receptors were sampled from a young man in good health. Some clones in this sample may be carry-over from other donors' samples.

The CDR3 is CASSLAIGPDTQYF. The DNA of the CDR3 is TGCGCCAGCAGCTTGGCCATCGGCCCAGATACGCAGTATTTT. The J gene is TRBJ2-3, the V gene TRBV5-1; D gene ambiguous. Germline V gives CDR1 SGHRS, CDR2 YFSETQ. Deletions cut 0 bases from V and 4 bases from J, with 9 bases between. This CDR3 is built from 14 residues. Based on the CDR3 plus reference TRBV5-1 and TRBJ2-3, the full variable domain is KAGVTQTPRYLIKTRGQQVTLSCSPISGHRSVSWYQQTPGQGLQFLFEYFSETQRNKGNFPGRFSGRQFSNSRSEMNVSTLELGDSALYLCASSLAIGPDTQYFGPGTRLTVL.

The V and J genes are TRBV9 and TRBJ2-3; tentatively, D is TRBD2 (5 bases). V dropped 3 bases and J dropped 4 bases, with 18 bases sitting between them. This CDR3 spans 16 amino acids. The germline V gene encodes CDR1 SGDLS and CDR2 YYNGEE. The CDR3 here is CASSAPRGRVADTQYF. CDR3 DNA sequence: TGTGCCAGCAGCGCCCCACGAGGGAGAGTCGCAGATACGCAGTATTTT.

CDR3 amino acids: CASTGQGNGPYGYTF. In nucleotides, the CDR3 is TGCGCCAGCACTGGACAGGGGAACGGGCCCTATGGCTACACCTTC. This chain connects TRBV10-2 to TRBJ1-2; 9 positions match TRBD1. The trim removed 7 bases at V and 4 bases at J, leaving 10 bases unmatched. Germline V gene lookup returns CDR1 WSHSY and CDR2 SAAADI. This CDR3 contains 15 residues.

The chain has TRBV5-1 and TRBJ1-1; the D is unclear. V lost 9 bases, J lost 1 base, and 16 bases lay in between. The CDR3 contains 14 residues. Germline lookup yields CDR1 SGHRS and CDR2 YFSETQ. DNA of the CDR3: TGCGCCACCTCAAATGGAGGGTGGAACACTGAAGCTTTCTTT. This encodes CATSNGGWNTEAFF.

The V call is TRBV6-4, the J call TRBJ2-7; D might be TRBD2 (6 bases). Germline V CDR1 and CDR2: MRHNA, SNTAGT. The CDR3 spans 17 residues. V dropped 2 bases and J dropped 3 bases, with 20 bases sitting between them. This CDR3 is CASSDPLPGAPIYEQYF. CDR3 DNA: TGTGCCAGCAGTGACCCCCTGCCGGGAGCCCCAATCTACGAGCAGTACTTC.

CDR3 bases: TGTGCCAGCAGCGTCGGGACCTGGGATACGCAGTATTTT. Amino acid sequence: CASSVGTWDTQYF. This rearrangement joins TRBV9 to TRBJ2-3; D assignment may be TRBD1 or TRBD2 (5 bases each). V dropped 2 bases and J dropped 6 bases, with 10 bases sitting between them. This CDR3 has 13 amino acids. Per the germline V gene, CDR1 is SGDLS and CDR2 is YYNGEE. Full variable domain (rest looked up from reference TRBV9 and TRBJ2-3): DSGVTQTPKHLITATGQRVTLRCSPRSGDLSVYWYQQSLDQGLQFLIQYYNGEERAKGNILERFSAQQFPDLHSELNLSSLELGDSALYFCASSVGTWDTQYFGPGTRLTVL.

This clone was found a few times. This chain joins TRBV27 and TRBJ2-5, with 9 bases aligning to TRBD2. The CDR3 has 15 residues. CDR1 and CDR2 from the germline V gene are MNHEY and SMNVEV (reference sequence). V was clipped by 5 bases and J by 5 bases; unmatched bases: 9. The CDR3 DNA reads TGTGCCAGCAGTCCAGACCTAGGACTAGCGGAGACCCAGTACTTC. Its translation: CASSPDLGLAETQYF.

CDR3 in amino acids: CASSFTQPSYNEQFF. The DNA of the CDR3 is TGTGCCAGCAGCTTTACTCAGCCATCCTACAATGAGCAGTTCTTC. This sequence joins TRBV2 and TRBJ2-1; D not resolved. Germline CDR1 SNHLY, CDR2 FYNNEI. This CDR3 has 15 amino acids. Trimming took 6 bases from V and 1 from J, leaving 13 bases between them.

This clone appeared a few times. The rearrangement links TRBV2 to TRBJ1-3; maybe TRBD1 (6 bases). V was cut by 7 bases and J by 1 base, with 11 bases left in between. Germline assignment: CDR1 SNHLY and CDR2 FYNNEI. The CDR3 contains 14 residues. The CDR3 DNA is TGTGCCAGCACCCAGGGGACATCTGGAAACACCATATATTTT. Its protein is CASTQGTSGNTIYF.

Worth noting for this clone: Other DNA sequences in this sample translate to the same CDR3. The gene calls are TRBV5-1 and TRBJ2-7; 8 nucleotides line up with TRBD1. Germline V gives CDR1 SGHRS, CDR2 YFSETQ. The CDR3 covers 14 residues. J gave up 3 bases and V 0 bases, and 2 bases lay outside the gene matches. The CDR3 region has the DNA TGCGCCAGCAGCTTGGGACAGGGGCTCTACGAGCAGTACTTC. Translation: CASSLGQGLYEQYF. The variable domain in full, completed from reference TRBV5-1 and TRBJ2-7, reads KAGVTQTPRYLIKTRGQQVTLSCSPISGHRSVSWYQQTPGQGLQFLFEYFSETQRNKGNFPGRFSGRQFSNSRSEMNVSTLELGDSALYLCASSLGQGLYEQYFGPGTRLTVT.

This rearrangement joins TRBV4-1 to TRBJ2-3, with TRBD2 matching over 8 bases. The CDR3 has 18 amino acids. The trim removed 1 base at V and 1 base at J, leaving 10 bases unmatched. Germline loops: CDR1 MGHRA, CDR2 YSYEKL. CDR3 bases: TGCGCCAGCAGCCAAGTTGGCCCCGGAGCGGGAGGCACAGATACGCAGTATTTT. Its protein product is CASSQVGPGAGGTDTQYF.

The chain has TRBV9 and TRBJ2-1; TRBD2 matches 10 bases. Unmatched junction bases numbered 4, after V lost 1 base and J lost 6 bases. The V gene's germline CDR1 is SGDLS and CDR2 YYNGEE. This CDR3 spans 15 amino acids. CDR3 nucleotides: TGTGCCAGCAGCGTATACGGGACTAGCGTCAATGAGCAGTTCTTC. Its translation is CASSVYGTSVNEQFF.

This clone was seen ten or more times. Other DNA sequences in the sample encode the same CDR3. The chain carries TRBV30 and TRBJ2-7; 7 nucleotides line up with TRBD1. The CDR3 totals 13 residues. The V segment lost 3 bases and the J segment 0 bases; nucleotides outside the gene matches: 2. Germline V lookup: CDR1 GTSNPN, CDR2 SVGIG (reference sequence). The CDR3 DNA sequence: TGTGCCTGGAGGGGGGACAGCTCCTACGAGCAGTACTTC. This gives the protein CAWRGDSSYEQYF.

The chain recombines TRBV5-4 with TRBJ1-1; TRBD1 is a possible D gene (5 bases). CDR1 is SGHNT and CDR2 is YYREEE in the germline V gene (reference sequence). The CDR3 spans 14 residues. The V gene lost 7 bases and the J gene lost 2 bases, with 15 bases spanning the gap. The CDR3 region is CASLVLGGNTEAFF. For the CDR3, the DNA is TGTGCCAGCCTAGTTCTCGGGGGAAACACTGAAGCTTTCTTT.

The chain combines TRBV5-6 with TRBJ1-2; D not certain. The germline CDR1 and CDR2 sequences are SGHDT and YYEEEE. The germline V and J ends were trimmed by 4 bases and 4 bases, with 11 bases remaining between them. This CDR3 spans 13 amino acids. Written as DNA, the CDR3 is TGTGCCAGCAGCCCTGGAACGAGCTATGGCTACACCTTC. Its translation: CASSPGTSYGYTF.

In the case of this clone: Other DNA sequences in the same sample also yield this CDR3. The chain combines TRBV5-6 with TRBJ2-5; D not resolved. V was cut by 4 bases and J by 1 base, with 8 bases left in between. CDR3 length equals 13 residues. The germline V gene has CDR1 SGHDT and CDR2 YYEEEE. In DNA form, the CDR3 reads TGTGCCAGCAGCCCCGGACCCCAAGAGACCCAGTACTTC. It specifies CASSPGPQETQYF.